A single T cell receptor (beta chain) is shown here with its context. The sample comes from a study of identical twins. TCRdb reprocessed the 5' RACE reads with MiXCR, giving one entry per CDR3 protein. Found here are approximately 210,000 distinct CDR3 sequences, 6% to 7% of them singletons; the top ten hold more than 14%. The V and J ends lost 8 bases and 5 bases respectively, with 15 bases between them. Germline V lookup: CDR1 MNHEY, CDR2 SMNVEV (reference sequence). This CDR3 has 13 amino acids. These data are also associated with another study on T cells expressing NK-cell markers.

This sequence joins TRBV27 and TRBJ1-2; D call uncertain. The source material was CD8+ T cells sorted from blood. The sequence derives from a woman under 30 in good health. DNA of the CDR3: TGTGCCAGCGCCACGGGGTGGGGATATGGCTACACCTTC. This codes for CASATGWGYGYTF.